The 29 T cell receptor beta chains listed next were all sequenced from one sample in a study of cytomegalovirus exposure and HLA in healthy donors. A multiplex PCR was run with 60 Vbeta primers and 13 Jbeta primers. The method was immunoSEQ multiplex PCR; TCRdb's version includes in-frame clones alone and lacks a portion of them. The profile covers about 100,000 clones, with approximately 66% appearing a single time and roughly a tenth taken by the ten largest. Material: PBMCs. Receptors were obtained from a middle-aged man in good health and CMV-seropositive.

This chain joins TRBV30 and TRBJ2-2; TRBD1 matches 7 bases. This CDR3 spans 15 amino acids. V lost 0 bases to trimming and J lost 6 bases; unmatched junction nucleotides: 7. Germline V gives CDR1 GTSNPN, CDR2 SVGIG (reference sequence). CDR3: CAWSVGQGVPGELFF. The CDR3 coding sequence is TGTGCCTGGAGTGTAGGGCAGGGGGTGCCCGGGGAGCTGTTTTTT.

V gene TRBV11-3 combines with J gene TRBJ2-2; 10 positions match TRBD2. CDR1 and CDR2 (germline): SGHNT, YENEEA. V was clipped by 5 bases and J by 4 bases; unmatched bases: 10. This CDR3 is built from 17 residues. The CDR3 region is CASSPMLAGVSTGELFF. The CDR3 DNA reads as TGTGCCAGCAGCCCAATGCTAGCGGGAGTAAGCACCGGGGAGCTGTTTTTT.

V is TRBV4-1 and J is TRBJ1-4; 9 bases line up with TRBD1. Germline V CDR1 and CDR2: MGHRA, YSYEKL. CDR3 length equals 15 residues. J gave up 8 bases and V 2 bases, and 6 bases lay outside the gene matches. The CDR3 DNA is TGCGCCAGCAGCCAACCTACAGGGGGCGAGGAAAAACTGTTTTTT. Translation gives CASSQPTGGEEKLFF.

This clone occurred a few times. The chain recombines TRBV30 with TRBJ2-7, with a weak D call TRBD2 (5 bases). The CDR3 contains 11 residues. The ends were cut back, 7 bases at V and 7 bases at J, with 14 bases in the middle. In germline, CDR1 is GTSNPN, CDR2 SVGIG (reference sequence). CDR3 region: CAFTAGNEQYV. The CDR3 region has the DNA TGTGCCTTTACTGCGGGTAATGAGCAGTACGTC.

V gene TRBV9 combines with J gene TRBJ2-3; 8 bases agree with TRBD2. The junction had 7 bases not matched to a gene; V was cut back by 4 bases and J by 0 bases. CDR1 and CDR2 (germline): SGDLS, YYNGEE. The CDR3 length is 16 residues. This CDR3 reads CASSSREGLSTDTQYF. As DNA, the CDR3 is TGTGCCAGCAGCTCTCGGGAGGGGCTGAGCACAGATACGCAGTATTTT.

This rearrangement joins TRBV5-1 to TRBJ2-3; no definite D call. Germline CDR1 reads SGHRS; CDR2 reads YFSETQ. Trimming left V 0 bases short and J 4 bases short, with 3 bases between. This CDR3 comprises 12 residues. CDR3 residues: CASSLDSDTQYF. In DNA, the CDR3 is TGCGCCAGCAGCTTGGACTCAGATACGCAGTATTTT.

The CDR3 is CSLADTDTQYF. The CDR3 DNA follows: TGCAGTCTAGCGGACACAGATACGCAGTATTTT. This sequence joins TRBV29-1 and TRBJ2-3; 7 nucleotides align to TRBD2. CDR1 and CDR2 from the germline V gene are SQVTM and ANQGSEA. The CDR3 is 11 amino acids.

The chain is built from TRBV2 and TRBJ2-5; TRBD2 agrees at 8 bases. Germline assignment: CDR1 SNHLY and CDR2 FYNNEI. With V trimmed by 4 bases and J by 1 base, 5 bases remained unmatched. This CDR3 comprises 15 residues. The CDR3 nucleotides read TGTGCCAGCAGTGCTGGCGGGAGGTCCCAAGAGACCCAGTACTTC. This sequence encodes CASSAGGRSQETQYF. The entire variable domain, with the rest obtained from reference TRBV2 and TRBJ2-5, is as follows: EPEVTQTPSHQVTQMGQEVILRCVPISNHLYFYWYRQILGQKVEFLVSFYNNEISEKSEIFDDQFSVERPDGSNFTLKIRSTKLEDSAMYFCASSAGGRSQETQYFGPGTRLLVL.

This chain links TRBV5-8 with TRBJ1-2; a possible D gene is TRBD1 (5 bases). V lost 10 bases and J 5 bases, leaving 12 bases between the germline ends. The CDR3 consists of 11 residues. Germline CDR1 is SGHTS and CDR2 is YDEGEE. Here the CDR3 reads CASTGEYGYTF. As DNA, the CDR3 is TGTGCCTCGACGGGGGAGTATGGCTACACCTTC.

V usage is TRBV4-1 and J usage is TRBJ2-5, with TRBD1 identical over 11 bases. The CDR3 has 16 amino acids. J lost 2 bases, V lost 4 bases, and 6 bases had no gene match. In germline, CDR1 is MGHRA, CDR2 YSYEKL. CDR3 in amino acids: CASSRTGTGGQETQYF. The DNA for the CDR3 is TGCGCCAGCAGCCGAACCGGGACAGGGGGTCAAGAGACCCAGTACTTC.

The rearrangement uses TRBV5-1 and TRBJ2-5; 8 bases match TRBD2. Germline-derived CDR1 and CDR2 are SGHRS and YFSETQ. The CDR3 contains 17 residues. With 4 bases clipped from V and 2 bases from J, the junction kept 13 bases outside the gene matches. The CDR3 reads CASSPGVGTSYQETQYF. The DNA for the CDR3 is TGCGCCAGCAGCCCGGGGGTCGGGACTAGTTATCAAGAGACCCAGTACTTC. The whole variable domain, remainder taken from reference TRBV5-1 and TRBJ2-5, is KAGVTQTPRYLIKTRGQQVTLSCSPISGHRSVSWYQQTPGQGLQFLFEYFSETQRNKGNFPGRFSGRQFSNSRSEMNVSTLELGDSALYLCASSPGVGTSYQETQYFGPGTRLLVL.

A note on this clone: Sequence at one end of the junction differs from germline and may be a read error. CDR3 residues: CASSLNPNEKLFF. The CDR3 nucleotides read TGTGCTAGCAGCTTAAATCCGAATGAAAAACTGTTTTTT. The V gene is TRBV7-7, the J gene TRBJ1-4; D is unresolved. The CDR3 runs to 13 residues. The germline gives CDR1 SSHAT, CDR2 FNYEAQ (reference sequence).

This chain connects TRBV5-1 to TRBJ2-7; D may be TRBD2 (6 bases). V was pared by 0 bases and J by 2 bases, with 15 bases between. This CDR3 is built from 16 residues. Germline V CDR1 and CDR2: SGHRS, YFSETQ. CDR3 in amino acids: CASSLGVGRETYEQYV. The CDR3 DNA follows: TGCGCCAGCAGCTTGGGGGTAGGGCGGGAAACCTACGAGCAGTACGTC.

V gene TRBV15 combines with J gene TRBJ1-2; no clear D gene. V lost 1 base to trimming and J lost 2 bases, with 11 bases between them. The CDR3 consists of 15 residues. CDR1 and CDR2 from the germline V gene are LNHNV and YYDKDF (reference sequence). CDR3 DNA sequence: TGTGCCACCAGCAGAGGTCCGGGAGGGAACTATGGCTACACCTTC. This encodes CATSRGPGGNYGYTF.

There are a few counts of this clone. The CDR3 spells CASSTSGQPYEQYF. CDR3 in DNA: TGTGCCAGCAGTACTAGCGGACAACCCTACGAGCAGTACTTC. The V gene is TRBV28, the J gene TRBJ2-7; 8 bases fit TRBD2. This CDR3 has 14 amino acids. V gave up 5 bases and J gave up 2 bases; unmatched junction bases: 5. CDR1 is MDHEN and CDR2 is SYDVKM in the germline V gene.

V gene TRBV19 combines with J gene TRBJ1-4; perhaps TRBD1 as D (5 bases). CDR3 length: 14 residues. V lost 4 bases and J lost 2, with 8 bases in between. Germline CDR1 LNHDA, CDR2 SQIVND (reference sequence). Here the CDR3 DNA reads TGTGCCAGTAGTACGGGACTTACTAATGAAAAACTGTTTTTT. It translates to CASSTGLTNEKLFF.

This clone was picked up a small number of times. The V and J genes are TRBV29-1 and TRBJ2-3; D is unresolved. V lost 6 bases and J lost 0, with 13 bases in between. The V gene's germline CDR1 is SQVTM and CDR2 ANQGSEA. This CDR3 is built from 14 residues. CDR3 coding DNA: TGCAGCGTGAGCGAACTACATAGCACAGATACGCAGTATTTT. Its protein product is CSVSELHSTDTQYF.

The chain combines TRBV10-3 with TRBJ1-1; D is undetermined. This CDR3 contains 15 residues. Trimming pared 7 bases from V and 1 base from J, leaving 16 bases between. The germline V gene has CDR1 ENHRY and CDR2 SYGVKD. The CDR3 bases are TGTGCCATCACCAAATTGGCTTCGGGGAACACTGAAGCTTTCTTT. Residues: CAITKLASGNTEAFF.

A few counts support this clone. The chain links TRBV6-5 to TRBJ1-3, with D possibly being TRBD1 (6 bases). V was shortened by 2 bases and J by 2 bases, with 10 bases between the two germline ends. There are 15 residues in the CDR3. In germline, CDR1 is MNHEY, CDR2 SVGAGI. The CDR3 DNA reads as TGTGCCAGCAGTTACGGGGGGGCCACTGGAAACACCATATATTTT. This gives the protein CASSYGGATGNTIYF.

The chain recombines TRBV5-1 with TRBJ2-1, with D possibly being TRBD2 (5 bases). This CDR3 spans 15 amino acids. The germline V gene has CDR1 SGHRS and CDR2 YFSETQ. Between the trimmed V and J ends, which lost 5 bases and 3 bases, there was a span of 15 bases. Here the CDR3 DNA reads TGCGCCAGCAGGCTAGCTAGCCTTAGCTACAATGAGCAGTTCTTC. Protein product: CASRLASLSYNEQFF.

The chain couples TRBV4-2 to TRBJ2-3; possibly TRBD2 for D (6 bases). V was cut by 6 bases and J by 2 bases, with 9 bases left in between. The CDR3 spans 13 residues. Germline lookup yields CDR1 LGHNA and CDR2 YNFKEQ. The CDR3 reads CASRREYTDTQYF. For the CDR3, the DNA is TGTGCCAGCAGGCGGGAATACACAGATACGCAGTATTTT.

This chain joins TRBV9 and TRBJ2-3, with 9 bases matching TRBD1. CDR1 and CDR2 from the germline V gene are SGDLS and YYNGEE. Trimming removed 2 bases from V and 3 bases from J; junction bases left unmatched: 1. CDR3 length equals 14 residues. CDR3 coding DNA: TGTGCCAGCAGCGTGGACAGGGGAACAGATACGCAGTATTTT. Encoded protein: CASSVDRGTDTQYF.

Only a few counts were recorded for this clone. The V and J genes are TRBV18 and TRBJ1-1, with D maybe TRBD1 (5 bases). V gave up 1 base and J gave up 3 bases, with 15 bases separating them. Per the germline V gene, CDR1 is KGHSH and CDR2 is LQKENI. The CDR3 has 16 amino acids. CDR3 loop: CASSPRSPGGDTEAFF. CDR3 nucleotide sequence: TGTGCCAGCTCACCACGGTCTCCGGGGGGGGACACTGAAGCTTTCTTT. Supplemented by reference TRBV18 and TRBJ1-1, the full variable domain reads NAGVMQNPRHLVRRRGQEARLRCSPMKGHSHVYWYRQLPEEGLKFMVYLQKENIIDESGMPKERFSAEFPKEGPSILRIQQVVRGDSAAYFCASSPRSPGGDTEAFFGQGTRLTVV.

There are a few counts of this clone. The rearrangement joins TRBV23-1 to TRBJ2-7; 7 nucleotides agree with TRBD2. TRBV23-1 is an ORF, with its function uncertain. Unmatched junction bases numbered 12, after V lost 8 bases and J lost 2 bases. This CDR3 is 15 amino acids long. CDR3 sequence reads: CASYSGSVVPYEQYV. For the CDR3, the DNA is TGCGCCAGCTATAGCGGGTCCGTAGTCCCCTACGAGCAGTACGTC.

This chain links TRBV27 with TRBJ2-7, with a possible D match to TRBD1 (6 bases). The CDR3 contains 14 residues. From germline, CDR1 is MNHEY and CDR2 SMNVEV (reference sequence). V was cut by 5 bases and J by 0 bases, with 11 bases left in between. In DNA form, the CDR3 reads TGTGCCAGCAGTCCCCAGGGGCACTCCTACGAGCAGTACTTC. Protein sequence: CASSPQGHSYEQYF.

Only one count was recorded for this clone. The rearrangement uses TRBV2 and TRBJ2-3; D not certain. The CDR3 consists of 14 residues. Germline V CDR1 and CDR2: SNHLY, FYNNEI. The germline V and J ends were trimmed by 4 bases and 2 bases, with 10 bases remaining between them. CDR3 nucleotides: TGTGCCAGCAGTGCAGCCAGCGCCACAGATACGCAGTATTTT. It codes for CASSAASATDTQYF.

The chain has TRBV6-5 and TRBJ1-5; 8 bases fit TRBD1. J gave up 6 bases and V 0 bases, and 4 bases lay outside the gene matches. This CDR3 has 15 amino acids. Germline V gene sequence: CDR1 MNHEY, CDR2 SVGAGI. The CDR3 region has the DNA TGTGCCAGCAGTTACTCGCAGGGGGCCGGTCAGCCCCAGCATTTT. The encoded protein is CASSYSQGAGQPQHF.

The chain joins TRBV7-9 to TRBJ1-4; D unresolved. This CDR3 has 12 amino acids. From germline, CDR1 is SEHNR and CDR2 FQNEAQ (reference sequence). The V and J ends lost 5 bases and 14 bases respectively, with 15 bases between them. CDR3 DNA: TGTGCCAGCAGCCGGCCTAGAGGATGGCTGTTTTTT. This codes for CASSRPRGWLFF. Using reference TRBV7-9 and TRBJ1-4 for the parts outside the CDR3, the full variable domain is DTGVSQNPRHKITKRGQNVTFRCDPISEHNRLYWYRQTLGQGPEFLTYFQNEAQLEKSRLLSDRFSAERPKGSFSTLEIQRTEQGDSAMYLCASSRPRGWLFFGSGTQLSVL.

About this clone itself: A junction end diverges from the germline sequence, so it may reflect a read error. The chain carries TRBV2 and TRBJ1-1; TRBD1 agrees at 7 bases. Germline CDR1 SNHLY, CDR2 FYNNEI. The CDR3 has 12 residues. The CDR3 sequence is CASRGTDHLQVF. In DNA form, the CDR3 reads TGTGCCAGCAGAGGGACAGACCACCTCCAAGTATTT.